Sequencing of this TCR beta chain was carried out in a study of blood T cell repertoires in COVID-19. Looking at the study overall: Samples of COVID-19 (acute and convalescent) were obtained from the United States, Italy and Spain. In each case, the material was cDNA or gDNA derived from T cells, B-cell-depleted T cells, or PBMCs.

Germline V lookup: CDR1 SGHDN, CDR2 FVKESK. This CDR3 contains 15 residues. Trimming pared 2 bases from V and 3 bases from J, leaving 13 bases between. Methods used by the authors: Scientists estimated how many nucleated cells there were by amplifying reference gene primers. Data came from immunoSEQ multiplex PCR; TCRdb stores just in-frame clones and leaves some out. V and J calls and clone size are copied from that table; D and trimming were computed from the DNA. The repertoire holds 300,000 to 450,000 clones, with roughly four fifths as singletons. V usage is TRBV14 and J usage is TRBJ1-2; no clear D gene. Sequencing was carried out using peripheral blood. The TCR sequence derives from a human donor with acute or convalescent COVID-19. The donor label of this sample is uncertain. The CDR3 reads CASSQKSSGDYGYTF. CDR3 nucleotides: TGTGCCAGCAGCCAAAAATCCTCCGGAGACTATGGCTACACCTTC. Combining the CDR3 with reference TRBV14 and TRBJ1-2 gives the whole variable domain EAGVTQFPSHSVIEKGQTVTLRCDPISGHDNLYWYRRVMGKEIKFLLHFVKESKQDESGMPNNRFLAERTGGTYSTLKVQPAELEDSGVYFCASSQKSSGDYGYTFGSGTRLTVV.